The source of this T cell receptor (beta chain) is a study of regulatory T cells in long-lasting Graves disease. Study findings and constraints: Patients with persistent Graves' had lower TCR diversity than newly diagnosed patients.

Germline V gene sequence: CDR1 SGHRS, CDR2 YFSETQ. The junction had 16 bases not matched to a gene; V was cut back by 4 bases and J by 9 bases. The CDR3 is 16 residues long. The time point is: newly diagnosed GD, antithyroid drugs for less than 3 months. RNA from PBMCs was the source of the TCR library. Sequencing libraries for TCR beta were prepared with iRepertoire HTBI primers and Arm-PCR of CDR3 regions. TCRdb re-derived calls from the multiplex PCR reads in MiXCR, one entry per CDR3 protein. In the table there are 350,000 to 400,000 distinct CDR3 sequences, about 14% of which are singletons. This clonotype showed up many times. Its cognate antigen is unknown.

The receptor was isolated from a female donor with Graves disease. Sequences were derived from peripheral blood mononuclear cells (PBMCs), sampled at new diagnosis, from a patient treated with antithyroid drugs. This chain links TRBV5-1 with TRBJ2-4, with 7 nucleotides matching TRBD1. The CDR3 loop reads CASSPSTRQGEGIQYF. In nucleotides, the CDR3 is TGCGCCAGCAGCCCCTCAACCCGACAGGGTGAGGGCATTCAGTACTTC.